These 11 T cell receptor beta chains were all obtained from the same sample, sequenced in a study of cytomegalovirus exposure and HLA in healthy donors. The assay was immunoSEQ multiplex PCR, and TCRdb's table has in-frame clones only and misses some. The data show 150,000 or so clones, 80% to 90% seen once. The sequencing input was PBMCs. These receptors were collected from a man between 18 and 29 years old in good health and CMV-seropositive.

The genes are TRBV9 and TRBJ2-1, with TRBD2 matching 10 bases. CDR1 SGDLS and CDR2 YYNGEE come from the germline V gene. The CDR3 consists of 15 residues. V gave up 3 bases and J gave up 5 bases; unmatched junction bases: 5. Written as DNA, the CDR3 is TGTGCCAGCAGCGATGAGCGGGGGGGACACAATGAGCAGTTCTTC. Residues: CASSDERGGHNEQFF. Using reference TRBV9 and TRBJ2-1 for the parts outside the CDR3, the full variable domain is DSGVTQTPKHLITATGQRVTLRCSPRSGDLSVYWYQQSLDQGLQFLIQYYNGEERAKGNILERFSAQQFPDLHSELNLSSLELGDSALYFCASSDERGGHNEQFFGPGTRLTVL.

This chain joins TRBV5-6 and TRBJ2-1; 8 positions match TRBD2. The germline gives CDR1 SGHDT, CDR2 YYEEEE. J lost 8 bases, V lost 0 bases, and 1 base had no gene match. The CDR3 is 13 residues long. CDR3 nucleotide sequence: TGTGCCAGCAGCTTGGGACTAGCGCATGAGCAGTTCTTC. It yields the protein CASSLGLAHEQFF.

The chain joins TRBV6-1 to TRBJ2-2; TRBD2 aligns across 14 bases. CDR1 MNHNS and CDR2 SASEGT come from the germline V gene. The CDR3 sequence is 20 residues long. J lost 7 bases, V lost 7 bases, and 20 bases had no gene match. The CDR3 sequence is CASIDKRTSGGYLSSGELFF. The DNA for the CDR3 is TGTGCCAGCATTGACAAAAGGACTAGCGGGGGGTACCTAAGTAGCGGGGAGCTGTTTTTT.

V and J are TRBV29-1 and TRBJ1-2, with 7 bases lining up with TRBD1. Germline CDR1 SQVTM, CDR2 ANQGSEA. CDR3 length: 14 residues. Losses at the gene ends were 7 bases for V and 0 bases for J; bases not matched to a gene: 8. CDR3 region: CSAPDRLSNYGYTF. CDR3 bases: TGCAGCGCCCCGGACAGGTTATCTAACTATGGCTACACCTTC.

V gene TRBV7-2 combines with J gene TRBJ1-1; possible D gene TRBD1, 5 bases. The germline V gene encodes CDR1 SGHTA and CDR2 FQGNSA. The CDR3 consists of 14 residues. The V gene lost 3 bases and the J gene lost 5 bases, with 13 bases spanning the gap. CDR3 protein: CASSFSRGGTEAFF. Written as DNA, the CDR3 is TGTGCCAGCAGCTTTAGCCGGGGGGGAACTGAAGCTTTCTTT.

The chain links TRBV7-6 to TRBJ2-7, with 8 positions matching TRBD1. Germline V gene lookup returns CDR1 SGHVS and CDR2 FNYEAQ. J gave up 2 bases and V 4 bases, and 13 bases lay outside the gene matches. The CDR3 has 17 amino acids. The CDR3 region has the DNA TGTGCCAGCAGCTCTCAACGACAGGGGCCCCAACCCTACGAGCAGTACTTC. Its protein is CASSSQRQGPQPYEQYF.

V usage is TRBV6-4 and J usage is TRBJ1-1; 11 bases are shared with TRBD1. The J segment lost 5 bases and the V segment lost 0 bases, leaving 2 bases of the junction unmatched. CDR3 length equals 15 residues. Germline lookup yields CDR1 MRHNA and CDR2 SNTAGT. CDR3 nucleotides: TGTGCCAGCAGTGACTCGGGGACAGGGGGGACTGAAGCTTTCTTT. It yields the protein CASSDSGTGGTEAFF.

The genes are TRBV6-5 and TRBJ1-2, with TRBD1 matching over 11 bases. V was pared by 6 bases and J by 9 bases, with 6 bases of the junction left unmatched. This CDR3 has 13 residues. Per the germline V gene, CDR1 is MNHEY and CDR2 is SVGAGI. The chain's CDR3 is CASRPGTGGSYTF. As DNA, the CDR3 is TGTGCCAGCAGACCCGGGACAGGGGGAAGCTACACCTTC.

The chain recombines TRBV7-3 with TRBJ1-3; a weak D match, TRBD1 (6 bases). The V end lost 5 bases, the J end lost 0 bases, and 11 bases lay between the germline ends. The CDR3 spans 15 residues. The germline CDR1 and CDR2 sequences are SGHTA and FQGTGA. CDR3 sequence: CASSRTGNSGNTIYF. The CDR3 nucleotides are TGTGCCAGCAGCCGAACAGGGAACTCTGGAAACACCATATATTTT.

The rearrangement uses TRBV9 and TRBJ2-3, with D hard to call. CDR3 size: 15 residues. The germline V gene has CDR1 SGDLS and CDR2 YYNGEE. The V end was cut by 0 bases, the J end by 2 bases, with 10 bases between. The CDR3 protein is CASSVVATNTDTQYF. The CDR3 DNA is TGTGCCAGCAGCGTAGTGGCCACAAACACAGATACGCAGTATTTT. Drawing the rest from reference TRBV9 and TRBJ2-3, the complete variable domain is DSGVTQTPKHLITATGQRVTLRCSPRSGDLSVYWYQQSLDQGLQFLIQYYNGEERAKGNILERFSAQQFPDLHSELNLSSLELGDSALYFCASSVVATNTDTQYFGPGTRLTVL.

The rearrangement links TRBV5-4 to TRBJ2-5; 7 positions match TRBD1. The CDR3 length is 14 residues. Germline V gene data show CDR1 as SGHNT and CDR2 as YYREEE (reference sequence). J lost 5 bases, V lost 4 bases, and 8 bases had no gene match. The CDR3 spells CASSGQTGLETQYF. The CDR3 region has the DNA TGTGCCAGCAGCGGGCAGACAGGGCTCGAGACCCAGTACTTC.